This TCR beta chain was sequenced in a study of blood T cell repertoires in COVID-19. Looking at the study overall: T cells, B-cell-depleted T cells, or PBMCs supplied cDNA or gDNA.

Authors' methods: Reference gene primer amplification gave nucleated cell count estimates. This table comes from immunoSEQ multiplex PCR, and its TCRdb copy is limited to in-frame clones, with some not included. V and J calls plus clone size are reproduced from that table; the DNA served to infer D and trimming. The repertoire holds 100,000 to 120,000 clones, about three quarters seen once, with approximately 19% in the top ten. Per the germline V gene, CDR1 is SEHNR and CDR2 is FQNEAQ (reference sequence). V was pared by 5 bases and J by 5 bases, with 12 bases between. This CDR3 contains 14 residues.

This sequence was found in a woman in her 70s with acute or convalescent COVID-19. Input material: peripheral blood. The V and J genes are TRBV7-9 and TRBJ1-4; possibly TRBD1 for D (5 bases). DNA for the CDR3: TGTGCCAGCAGCAATTCAGCAGGGAATGAAAAACTGTTTTTT. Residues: CASSNSAGNEKLFF.